One T cell receptor (beta chain) is described in this entry. The data were taken from a study of blood T cell repertoires in COVID-19. At the level of the study: Sites across the United States, Italy and Spain contributed samples from acute and convalescent COVID-19.

Original processing notes: From reference gene primer amplification, estimates of nucleated cell counts were derived. Measured with immunoSEQ multiplex PCR; TCRdb has only the in-frame clones, and not every one. Clone size and V and J calls were adopted from that table, with D and trimming inferred from the DNA. The sample holds approximately 200,000 clones, around 80% seen once. Sequencing was carried out using peripheral blood. This receptor was obtained from a woman older than 75 with COVID-19, enrolled during active disease.

CDR3 nucleotides: TGTGCCAGCAGCGGGGGGAGGACCGACACAGATACGCAGTATTTT. As protein: CASSGGRTDTDTQYF. This chain connects TRBV5-4 to TRBJ2-3, with TRBD2 as a possible D gene (6 bases). CDR3 length equals 15 residues. V was cut by 4 bases and J by 2 bases, with 14 bases left in between. Germline values: CDR1 SGHNT, CDR2 YYREEE (reference sequence).